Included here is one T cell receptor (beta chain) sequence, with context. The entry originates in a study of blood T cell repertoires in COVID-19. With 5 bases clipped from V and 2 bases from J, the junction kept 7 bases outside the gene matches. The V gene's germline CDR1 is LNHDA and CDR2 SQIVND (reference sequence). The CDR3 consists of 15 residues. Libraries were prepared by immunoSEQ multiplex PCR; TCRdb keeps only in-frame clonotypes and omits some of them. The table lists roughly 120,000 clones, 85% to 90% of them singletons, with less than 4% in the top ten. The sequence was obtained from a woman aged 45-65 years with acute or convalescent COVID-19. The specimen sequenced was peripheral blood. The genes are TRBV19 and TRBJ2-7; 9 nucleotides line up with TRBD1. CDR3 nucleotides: TGTGCCAGTAGTTCACAGGGGGCAACGGCCTACGAGCAGTACTTC. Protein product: CASSSQGATAYEQYF.